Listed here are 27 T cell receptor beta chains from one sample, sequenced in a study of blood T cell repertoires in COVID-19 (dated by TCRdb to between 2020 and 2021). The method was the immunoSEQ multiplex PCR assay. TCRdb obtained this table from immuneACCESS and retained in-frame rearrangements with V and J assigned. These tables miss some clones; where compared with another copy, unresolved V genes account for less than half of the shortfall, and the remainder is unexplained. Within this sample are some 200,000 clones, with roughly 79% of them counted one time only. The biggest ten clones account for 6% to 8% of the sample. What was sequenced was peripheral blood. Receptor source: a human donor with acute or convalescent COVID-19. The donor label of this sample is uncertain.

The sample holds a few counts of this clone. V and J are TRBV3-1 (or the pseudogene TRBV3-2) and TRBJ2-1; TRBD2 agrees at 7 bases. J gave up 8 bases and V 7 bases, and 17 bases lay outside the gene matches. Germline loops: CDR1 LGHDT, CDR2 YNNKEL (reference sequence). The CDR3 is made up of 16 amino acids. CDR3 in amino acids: CASTALRGGSIYEQFF. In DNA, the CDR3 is TGTGCCAGCACCGCCCTTAGGGGCGGGAGCATATATGAGCAGTTCTTC.

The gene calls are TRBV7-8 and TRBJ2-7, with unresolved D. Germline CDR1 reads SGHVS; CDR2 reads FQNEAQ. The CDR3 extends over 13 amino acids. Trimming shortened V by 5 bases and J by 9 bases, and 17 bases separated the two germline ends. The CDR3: CASSNPIPPVQYF. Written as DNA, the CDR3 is TGTGCCAGCAGCAACCCTATCCCTCCGGTGCAGTACTTC. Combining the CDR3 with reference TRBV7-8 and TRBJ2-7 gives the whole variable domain GAGVSQSPRYKVAKRGQDVALRCDPISGHVSLFWYQQALGQGPEFLTYFQNEAQLDKSGLPSDRFFAERPEGSVSTLKIQRTQQEDSAVYLCASSNPIPPVQYFGPGTRLTVT.

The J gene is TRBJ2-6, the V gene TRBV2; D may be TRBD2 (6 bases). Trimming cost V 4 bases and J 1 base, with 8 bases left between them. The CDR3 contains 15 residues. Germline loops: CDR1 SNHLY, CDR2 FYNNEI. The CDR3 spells CASSVGGSGANVLTF. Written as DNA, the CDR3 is TGTGCCAGCAGTGTGGGGGGTTCTGGGGCCAACGTCCTGACTTTC.

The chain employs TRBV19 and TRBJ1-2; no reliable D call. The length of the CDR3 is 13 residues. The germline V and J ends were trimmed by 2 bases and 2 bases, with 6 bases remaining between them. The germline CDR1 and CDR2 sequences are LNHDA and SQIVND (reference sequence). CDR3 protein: CASSILRNYGYTF. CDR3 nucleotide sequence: TGTGCCAGTAGTATACTGCGAAACTATGGCTACACCTTC.

The CDR3 bases are TGTGCCAGCAGCCAGGGGACTGCCGTCTCCTACGAGCAGTACTTC. Its translation: CASSQGTAVSYEQYF. The chain carries TRBV3-1 (or the pseudogene TRBV3-2) and TRBJ2-7, with D possibly TRBD2 on 6 matching bases. Germline CDR1 and CDR2: LGHDT and YNNKEL (reference sequence). Trimming cost V 3 bases and J 0 bases, with 12 bases left between them. The CDR3 has 15 amino acids.

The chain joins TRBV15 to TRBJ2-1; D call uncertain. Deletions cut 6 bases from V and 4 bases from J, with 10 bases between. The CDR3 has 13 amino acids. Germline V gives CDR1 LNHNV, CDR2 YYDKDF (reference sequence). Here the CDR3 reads CATSKFEYNEQFF. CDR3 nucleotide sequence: TGTGCCACCAGTAAGTTCGAGTACAATGAGCAGTTCTTC.

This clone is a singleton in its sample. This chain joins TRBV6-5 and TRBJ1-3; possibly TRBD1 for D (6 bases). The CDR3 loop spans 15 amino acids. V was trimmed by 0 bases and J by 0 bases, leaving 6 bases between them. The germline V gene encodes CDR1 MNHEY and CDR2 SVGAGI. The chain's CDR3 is CASSYSDSSGNTIYF. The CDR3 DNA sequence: TGTGCCAGCAGTTACTCGGACAGCTCTGGAAACACCATATATTTT.

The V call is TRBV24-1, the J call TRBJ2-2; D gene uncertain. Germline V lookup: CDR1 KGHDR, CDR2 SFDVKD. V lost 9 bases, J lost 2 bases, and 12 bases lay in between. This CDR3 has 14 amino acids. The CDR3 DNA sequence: TGTGCCACCGCCGCGCCAGGCAACACCGGGGAGCTGTTTTTT. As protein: CATAAPGNTGELFF.

CDR3 loop: CASSLLLAGGSEQFF. In DNA, the CDR3 is TGCGCCAGCAGCTTGCTACTAGCGGGAGGGAGTGAGCAGTTCTTC. V gene TRBV5-1 combines with J gene TRBJ2-1; 13 bases are shared with TRBD2. Trimming took 1 base from V and 9 from J; bases not matched to a gene: 4. Germline assignment: CDR1 SGHRS and CDR2 YFSETQ. This CDR3 spans 15 amino acids. Full variable domain (missing parts from reference TRBV5-1 and TRBJ2-1): KAGVTQTPRYLIKTRGQQVTLSCSPISGHRSVSWYQQTPGQGLQFLFEYFSETQRNKGNFPGRFSGRQFSNSRSEMNVSTLELGDSALYLCASSLLLAGGSEQFFGPGTRLTVL.

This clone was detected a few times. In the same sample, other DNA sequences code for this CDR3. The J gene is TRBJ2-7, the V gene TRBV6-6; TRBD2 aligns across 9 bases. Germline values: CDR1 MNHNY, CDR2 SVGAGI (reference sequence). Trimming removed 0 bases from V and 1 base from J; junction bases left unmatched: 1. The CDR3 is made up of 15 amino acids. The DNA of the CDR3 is TGTGCCAGCAGTTACTCGGGACTAGCTTCCTACGAGCAGTACTTC. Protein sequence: CASSYSGLASYEQYF.

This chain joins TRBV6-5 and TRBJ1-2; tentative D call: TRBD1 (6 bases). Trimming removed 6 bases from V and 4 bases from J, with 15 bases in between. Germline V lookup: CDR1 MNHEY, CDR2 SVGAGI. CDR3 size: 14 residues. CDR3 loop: CASRGTTVGYGYTF. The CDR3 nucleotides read TGTGCCAGCAGAGGGACAACGGTGGGCTATGGCTACACCTTC.

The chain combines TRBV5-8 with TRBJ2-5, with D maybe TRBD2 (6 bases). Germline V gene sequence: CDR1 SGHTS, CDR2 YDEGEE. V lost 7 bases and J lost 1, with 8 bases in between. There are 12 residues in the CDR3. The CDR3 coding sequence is TGTGCCAGCCTGCGGGGCCAAGAGACCCAGTACTTC. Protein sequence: CASLRGQETQYF. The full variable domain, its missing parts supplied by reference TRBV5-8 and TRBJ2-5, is EAGVTQSPTHLIKTRGQQATLRCSPISGHTSVYWYQQALGLGLQFLLWYDEGEERNRGNFPPRFSGRQFPNYSSELNVNALELEDSALYLCASLRGQETQYFGPGTRLLVL.

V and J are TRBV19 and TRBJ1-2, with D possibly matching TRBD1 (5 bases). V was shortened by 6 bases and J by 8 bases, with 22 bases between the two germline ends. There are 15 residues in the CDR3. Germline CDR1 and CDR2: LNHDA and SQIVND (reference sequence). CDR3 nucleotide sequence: TGTGCCAGTAGAGTCGACAGATCACTCAGTGGGGGCTACACCTTC. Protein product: CASRVDRSLSGGYTF.

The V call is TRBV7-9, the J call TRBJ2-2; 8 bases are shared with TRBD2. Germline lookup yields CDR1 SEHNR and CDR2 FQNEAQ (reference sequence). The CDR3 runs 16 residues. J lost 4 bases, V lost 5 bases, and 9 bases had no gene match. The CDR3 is CASSPSGGGSTGELFF. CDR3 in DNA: TGTGCCAGCAGCCCAAGTGGCGGGGGGAGCACCGGGGAGCTGTTTTTT.

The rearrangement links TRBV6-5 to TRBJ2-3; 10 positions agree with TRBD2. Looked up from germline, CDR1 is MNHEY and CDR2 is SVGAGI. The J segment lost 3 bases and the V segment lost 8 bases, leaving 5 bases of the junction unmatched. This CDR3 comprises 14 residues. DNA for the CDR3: TGTGCCAGCTCTAGCGGGAGTGAGACAGATACGCAGTATTTT. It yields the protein CASSSGSETDTQYF.

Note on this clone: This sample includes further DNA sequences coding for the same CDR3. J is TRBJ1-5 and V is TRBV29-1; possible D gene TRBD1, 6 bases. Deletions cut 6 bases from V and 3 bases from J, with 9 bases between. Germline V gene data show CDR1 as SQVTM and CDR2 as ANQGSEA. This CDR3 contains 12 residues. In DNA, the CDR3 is TGCAGCGTCGGACAGTTCAATCAGCCCCAGCATTTT. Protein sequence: CSVGQFNQPQHF.

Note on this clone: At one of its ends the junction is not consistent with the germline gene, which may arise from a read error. This CDR3 is CASSTRDTEAFF. DNA of the CDR3: TGTGCCAGCAGCACCCGGGACACCGAAGCTTTCTTT. V and J are TRBV5-4 and TRBJ1-1; weak D call: TRBD1 (6 bases). Per germline, CDR1 SGHNT and CDR2 YYREEE (reference sequence). The CDR3 spans 12 residues. The entire variable domain, with the rest obtained from reference TRBV5-4 and TRBJ1-1, is as follows: ETGVTQSPTHLIKTRGQQVTLRCSSQSGHNTVSWYQQALGQGPQFIFQYYREEENGRGNFPPRFSGLQFPNYSSELNVNALELDDSALYLCASSTRDTEAFFGQGTRLTVV.

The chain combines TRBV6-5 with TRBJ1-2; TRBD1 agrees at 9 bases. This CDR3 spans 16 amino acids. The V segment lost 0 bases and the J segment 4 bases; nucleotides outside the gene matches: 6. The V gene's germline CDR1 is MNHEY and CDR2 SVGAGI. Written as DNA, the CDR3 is TGTGCCAGCAGTTACTCGAACAGGGGGCACGGCTATGGCTACACCTTC. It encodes CASSYSNRGHGYGYTF.

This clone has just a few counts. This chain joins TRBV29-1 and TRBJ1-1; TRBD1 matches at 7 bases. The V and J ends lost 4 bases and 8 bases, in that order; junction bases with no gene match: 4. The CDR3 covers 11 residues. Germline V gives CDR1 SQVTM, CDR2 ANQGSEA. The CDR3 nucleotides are TGCAGCGTTGCCAGGGGGGCCGAAGCTTTCTTT. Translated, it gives CSVARGAEAFF.

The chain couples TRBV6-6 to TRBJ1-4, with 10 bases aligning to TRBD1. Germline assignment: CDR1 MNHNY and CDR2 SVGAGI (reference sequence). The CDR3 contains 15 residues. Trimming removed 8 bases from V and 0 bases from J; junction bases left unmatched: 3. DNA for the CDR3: TGTGCCAGCTACGGACAGGGGGCAACTAATGAAAAACTGTTTTTT. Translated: CASYGQGATNEKLFF.

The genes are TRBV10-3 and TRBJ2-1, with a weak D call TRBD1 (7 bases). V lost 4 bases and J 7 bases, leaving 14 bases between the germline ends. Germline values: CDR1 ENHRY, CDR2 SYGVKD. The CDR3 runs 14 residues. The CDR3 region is CAISGGEQGNEQFF. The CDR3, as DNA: TGTGCCATCAGTGGCGGGGAACAGGGGAATGAGCAGTTCTTC.

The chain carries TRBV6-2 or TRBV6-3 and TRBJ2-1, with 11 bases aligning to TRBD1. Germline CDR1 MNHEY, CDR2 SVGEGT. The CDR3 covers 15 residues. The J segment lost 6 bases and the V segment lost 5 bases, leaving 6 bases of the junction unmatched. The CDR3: CASSPRTGGFNEQFF. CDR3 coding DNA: TGTGCCAGCAGTCCGAGGACAGGGGGCTTCAATGAGCAGTTCTTC.

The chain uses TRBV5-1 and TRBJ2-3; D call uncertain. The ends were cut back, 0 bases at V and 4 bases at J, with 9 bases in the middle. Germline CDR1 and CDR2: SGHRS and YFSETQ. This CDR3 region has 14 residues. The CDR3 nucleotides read TGCGCCAGCAGCTTGGGATACAGTCCAGATACGCAGTATTTT. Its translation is CASSLGYSPDTQYF.

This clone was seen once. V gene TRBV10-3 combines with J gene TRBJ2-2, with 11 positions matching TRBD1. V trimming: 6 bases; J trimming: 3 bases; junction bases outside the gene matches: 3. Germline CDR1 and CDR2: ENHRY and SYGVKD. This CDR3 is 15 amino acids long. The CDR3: CAISRTGGDTGELFF. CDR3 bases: TGTGCCATCAGCAGGACAGGGGGCGACACCGGGGAGCTGTTTTTT.

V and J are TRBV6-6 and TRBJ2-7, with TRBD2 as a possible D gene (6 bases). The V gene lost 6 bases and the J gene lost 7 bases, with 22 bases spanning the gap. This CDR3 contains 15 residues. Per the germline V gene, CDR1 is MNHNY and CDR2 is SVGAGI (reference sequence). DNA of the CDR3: TGTGCCAGCAGGGGCCGGGACTCGACCTCTGGGGAGCAGTACTTC. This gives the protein CASRGRDSTSGEQYF.

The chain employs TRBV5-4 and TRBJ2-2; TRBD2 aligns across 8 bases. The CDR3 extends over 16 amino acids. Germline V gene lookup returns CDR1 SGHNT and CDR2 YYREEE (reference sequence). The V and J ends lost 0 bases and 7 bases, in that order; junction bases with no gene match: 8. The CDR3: CASSLGGGRRNGELFF. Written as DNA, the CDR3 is TGTGCCAGCAGCTTGGGAGGCGGGAGGAGAAACGGGGAGCTGTTTTTT.

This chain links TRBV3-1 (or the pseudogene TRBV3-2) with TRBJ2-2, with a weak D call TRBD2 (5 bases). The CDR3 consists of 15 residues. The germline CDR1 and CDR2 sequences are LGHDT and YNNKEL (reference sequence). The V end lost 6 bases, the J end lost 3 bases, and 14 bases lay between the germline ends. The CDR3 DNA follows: TGTGCCAGCAGTCGGGAACAGTCATACACCGGGGAGCTGTTTTTT. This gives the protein CASSREQSYTGELFF.